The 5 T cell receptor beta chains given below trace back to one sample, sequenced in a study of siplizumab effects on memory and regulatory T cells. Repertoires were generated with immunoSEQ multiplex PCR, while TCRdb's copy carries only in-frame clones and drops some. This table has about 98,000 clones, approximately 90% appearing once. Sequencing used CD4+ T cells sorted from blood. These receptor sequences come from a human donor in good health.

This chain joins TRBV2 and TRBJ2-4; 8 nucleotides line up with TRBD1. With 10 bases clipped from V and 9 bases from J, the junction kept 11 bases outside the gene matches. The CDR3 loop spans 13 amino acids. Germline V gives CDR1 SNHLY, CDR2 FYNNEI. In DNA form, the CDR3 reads TGTGCCACTTCCGGGACAGGAAACGGCATTCAGTACTTC. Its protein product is CATSGTGNGIQYF.

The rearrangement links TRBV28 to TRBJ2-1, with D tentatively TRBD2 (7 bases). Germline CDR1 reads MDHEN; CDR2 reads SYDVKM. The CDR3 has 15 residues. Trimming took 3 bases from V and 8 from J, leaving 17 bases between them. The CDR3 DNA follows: TGTGCCAGCAGTTTCACCAAGGGGGGGTTGGATGAGCAGTTCTTC. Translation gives CASSFTKGGLDEQFF.

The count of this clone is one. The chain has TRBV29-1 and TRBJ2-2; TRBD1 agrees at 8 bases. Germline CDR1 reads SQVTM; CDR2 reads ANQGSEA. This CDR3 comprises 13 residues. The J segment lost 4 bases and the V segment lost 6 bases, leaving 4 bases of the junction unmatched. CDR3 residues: CSVGQGTTGELFF. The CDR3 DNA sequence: TGCAGCGTCGGACAGGGTACCACCGGGGAGCTGTTTTTT.

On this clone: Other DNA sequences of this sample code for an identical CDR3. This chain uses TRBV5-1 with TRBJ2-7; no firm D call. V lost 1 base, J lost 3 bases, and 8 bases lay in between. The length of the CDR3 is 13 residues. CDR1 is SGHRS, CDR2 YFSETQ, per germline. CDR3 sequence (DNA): TGCGCCAGCAGCTTGTCTTCGGGCTACGAGCAGTACTTC. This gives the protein CASSLSSGYEQYF.

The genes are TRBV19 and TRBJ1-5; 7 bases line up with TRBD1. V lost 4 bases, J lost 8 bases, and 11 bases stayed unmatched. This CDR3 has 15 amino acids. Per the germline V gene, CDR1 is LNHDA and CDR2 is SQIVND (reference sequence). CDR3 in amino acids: CASSKGAGGGEPQHF. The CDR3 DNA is TGTGCCAGTAGTAAGGGGGCAGGGGGAGGCGAGCCCCAGCATTTT.